This record covers a single TCR beta chain. The data are from a study of blood T cell repertoires in COVID-19. On the study more broadly: Sample material is recorded as cDNA or gDNA derived from T cells, B-cell-depleted T cells, or PBMCs.

The CDR3 length is 15 residues. Germline loops: CDR1 MNHEY, CDR2 SVGAGI. Trimming removed 2 bases from V and 5 bases from J, with 16 bases in between. Libraries were prepared by immunoSEQ multiplex PCR; TCRdb keeps only in-frame clonotypes and omits some of them. Here the sample spans roughly 200,000 clones, over 80% being singletons. The chain joins TRBV6-5 to TRBJ2-7; D is possibly TRBD2 (6 bases). The sample was peripheral blood. The sequence derives from a man aged 40-55 years with acute or convalescent COVID-19. The chain's CDR3 is CASSYGSGREDEQYF. CDR3 nucleotide sequence: TGTGCCAGCAGTTACGGGTCGGGCAGGGAGGACGAGCAGTACTTC.